These 13 T cell receptor beta chains share one sample of origin, sequenced in a study of T cell repertoires in cytomegalovirus infection. In TCRdb, the reads were re-called with MiXCR into one record per CDR3 protein. The sample consists of nearly 650,000 distinct CDR3 sequences, roughly 26% of them appearing once. The specimen was CD8+ T cells from PBMCs. All receptors derive from a human donor in good health (CMV status not recorded). Some clones in this sample may be carry-over from other donors' samples.

V and J are TRBV7-9 and TRBJ2-7; D ambiguous. With 2 bases removed from V and 1 base from J, the gap between germline ends came to 6 bases. This CDR3 is built from 13 residues. Germline V gene data show CDR1 as SEHNR and CDR2 as FQNEAQ (reference sequence). The CDR3 bases are TGTGCCAGCAGCTTAACTGAATCCTACGAGCAGTACTTC. Translated: CASSLTESYEQYF.

V usage is TRBV20-1 and J usage is TRBJ2-7; TRBD1 matches at 8 bases. The CDR3 covers 12 residues. The ends lost 3 bases at V and 2 bases at J; junction bases unmatched: 0. Germline V CDR1 and CDR2: DFQATT, SNEGSKA (reference sequence). This CDR3 reads CSARDRAYEQYF. CDR3 DNA sequence: TGCAGTGCTAGGGACAGGGCCTACGAGCAGTACTTC.

This clonotype was detected many times. The chain uses TRBV19 and TRBJ2-3; D possibly uses TRBD1 or TRBD2 (5 bases each). The germline V gene encodes CDR1 LNHDA and CDR2 SQIVND (reference sequence). Deletions cut 5 bases from V and 8 bases from J, with 11 bases between. This CDR3 is 12 amino acids long. CDR3: CASSQEGITQYF. The CDR3 nucleotides read TGTGCCAGTAGTCAAGAGGGGATTACGCAGTATTTT.

This chain joins TRBV27 and TRBJ1-4; D is undetermined. V was trimmed by 6 bases and J by 3 bases, leaving 8 bases between them. CDR3 size: 13 residues. Germline V lookup: CDR1 MNHEY, CDR2 SMNVEV (reference sequence). The CDR3 coding sequence is TGTGCCAGCAGAGGAACAGCTAATGAAAAACTGTTTTTT. Encoded protein: CASRGTANEKLFF. Full variable domain (remainder filled in from reference TRBV27 and TRBJ1-4): EAQVTQNPRYLITVTGKKLTVTCSQNMNHEYMSWYRQDPGLGLRQIYYSMNVEVTDKGDVPEGYKVSRKEKRNFPLILESPSPNQTSLYFCASRGTANEKLFFGSGTQLSVL.

This clonotype was counted ten times or more. The genes are TRBV7-2 and TRBJ2-7; D unclear. Germline CDR1 is SGHTA and CDR2 is FQGNSA. This CDR3 has 15 amino acids. Deletions cut 0 bases from V and 0 bases from J, with 9 bases between. The CDR3 is CASSLAGPSSYEQYV. CDR3 coding DNA: TGTGCCAGCAGCTTAGCGGGTCCGAGCTCCTACGAGCAGTACGTC.

V and J are TRBV4-1 and TRBJ2-2, with 9 bases that match TRBD1. V shed 2 bases and J 7 bases; nucleotides not matched to a gene: 8. CDR1 MGHRA and CDR2 YSYEKL come from the germline V gene. CDR3 length: 16 amino acids. Here the CDR3 reads CASSQFPGQGFGELFF. CDR3 nucleotides: TGCGCCAGCAGCCAATTTCCGGGACAGGGTTTCGGGGAGCTGTTTTTT.

The V gene is TRBV19, the J gene TRBJ1-5; 7 bases are a match to TRBD1. CDR3 length equals 17 residues. Germline-derived CDR1 and CDR2 are LNHDA and SQIVND (reference sequence). The V gene end was trimmed by 4 bases and the J gene end by 2 bases; junction bases not matched to a gene: 11. CDR3 sequence (DNA): TGTGCCAGTAGTAGATTCGGCGACGGGACAGGCAATCAGCCCCAGCATTTT. Protein product: CASSRFGDGTGNQPQHF.

This clonotype came up a few times. The chain recombines TRBV20-1 with TRBJ2-5; TRBD2 is a possible D gene (5 bases). CDR3 length: 17 amino acids. The germline V gene has CDR1 DFQATT and CDR2 SNEGSKA (reference sequence). V lost 6 bases to trimming and J lost 0 bases, with 23 bases between them. For the CDR3, the DNA is TGCAGTGCCCCCAACTTCGGGGTAGCGCAGTACCAAGAGACCCAGTACTTC. Its translation is CSAPNFGVAQYQETQYF.

Concerning this clonotype: With a much larger clone just one base away, this may be a read error. The rearrangement uses TRBV7-6 and TRBJ2-1; D is ambiguous. The CDR3 is 13 residues long. Germline CDR1 is SGHVS and CDR2 is FNYEAQ. CDR3 region: CVSSPGVAREQFF. DNA of the CDR3: TGTGTCAGCAGCCCTGGGGTAGCCCGTGAGCAGTTCTTC.

This sequence joins TRBV19 and TRBJ1-5, with TRBD1 matching 7 bases. In germline, CDR1 is LNHDA, CDR2 SQIVND (reference sequence). V dropped 4 bases and J dropped 2; count of bases not matched to a gene: 5. The CDR3 covers 15 residues. DNA for the CDR3: TGTGCCAGTAGTAGGTACAGGGGAGGCAATCAGCCCCAGCATTTT. Its translation is CASSRYRGGNQPQHF.

This chain joins TRBV6-5 and TRBJ2-3; 16 bases agree with TRBD2. Germline V gene data show CDR1 as MNHEY and CDR2 as SVGAGI. Trimming removed 5 bases from V and 1 base from J; junction bases left unmatched: 12. The CDR3 is 20 amino acids. The CDR3 bases are TGTGCCAGCAGTCCGGGACTAGCGGGGGGGCCCTCAGTCCGCACAGATACGCAGTATTTT. This translates into CASSPGLAGGPSVRTDTQYF.

This clonotype has only a few counts. The rearrangement joins TRBV7-9 to TRBJ1-4, with D unclear. Germline lookup yields CDR1 SEHNR and CDR2 FQNEAQ (reference sequence). The V end lost 3 bases, the J end lost 0 bases, and 8 bases lay between the germline ends. CDR3 length equals 15 residues. CDR3 DNA sequence: TGTGCCAGCAGCTTGACGGATACAACTAATGAAAAACTGTTTTTT. Its protein product is CASSLTDTTNEKLFF. The full variable domain, with the rest looked up from reference TRBV7-9 and TRBJ1-4, is DTGVSQNPRHKITKRGQNVTFRCDPISEHNRLYWYRQTLGQGPEFLTYFQNEAQLEKSRLLSDRFSAERPKGSFSTLEIQRTEQGDSAMYLCASSLTDTTNEKLFFGSGTQLSVL.

This chain connects TRBV12-5 to TRBJ1-6, with a weak D call TRBD1 (5 bases). In germline, CDR1 is LGHNT, CDR2 FRNRAP. This CDR3 comprises 16 residues. Trimming took 6 bases from V and 5 from J, leaving 17 bases between them. The chain's CDR3 is CASGWDFRRDNSPLHF. The CDR3 DNA sequence: TGTGCTAGTGGCTGGGACTTCCGAAGGGATAATTCACCCCTCCACTTT.